The next 20 T cell receptor beta chains were all read from a single sample in a study of OX40 agonist ivuxolimab in advanced cancers. The repertoire was sequenced with immunoSEQ multiplex PCR; TCRdb's copy has only in-frame clones and lacks some. The table shows 70,000 to 95,000 clones, with 90% to 95% occurring only once. The sequencing used CD4+ or CD8+ T cells sorted from blood, collected in a trial of the OX40 agonist ivuxolimab. Receptors were obtained from an adult with an advanced solid tumor such as melanoma, head and neck, liver or kidney cancer.

This clone is a singleton in its sample. This sequence joins TRBV7-9 and TRBJ2-5, with 8 bases that match TRBD2. With 0 bases clipped from V and 5 bases from J, the junction kept 11 bases outside the gene matches. Germline CDR1 and CDR2: SEHNR and FQNEAQ (reference sequence). The CDR3 is 17 amino acids. The CDR3 reads CASSLARGAGVGETQYF. Here the CDR3 DNA reads TGTGCCAGCAGCTTAGCGAGGGGAGCGGGAGTGGGGGAGACCCAGTACTTC. Using reference TRBV7-9 and TRBJ2-5 for the parts outside the CDR3, the full variable domain is DTGVSQNPRHKITKRGQNVTFRCDPISEHNRLYWYRQTLGQGPEFLTYFQNEAQLEKSRLLSDRFSAERPKGSFSTLEIQRTEQGDSAMYLCASSLARGAGVGETQYFGPGTRLLVL.

V gene TRBV2 combines with J gene TRBJ2-3; D not certain. CDR1 is SNHLY, CDR2 FYNNEI, per germline. The CDR3 sequence is 13 residues long. The V gene lost 5 bases and the J gene lost 1 base, with 7 bases spanning the gap. The CDR3 loop is CASSKFGTDTQYF. The CDR3 nucleotides read TGTGCCAGCAGTAAGTTTGGCACAGATACGCAGTATTTT. The full variable domain, in which reference TRBV2 and TRBJ2-3 provide the parts outside the CDR3, is EPEVTQTPSHQVTQMGQEVILRCVPISNHLYFYWYRQILGQKVEFLVSFYNNEISEKSEIFDDQFSVERPDGSNFTLKIRSTKLEDSAMYFCASSKFGTDTQYFGPGTRLTVL.

The rearrangement uses TRBV28 and TRBJ2-1, with 8 bases aligning to TRBD1. CDR3 length: 12 amino acids. The J segment lost 6 bases and the V segment lost 6 bases, leaving 1 base of the junction unmatched. Looked up from germline, CDR1 is MDHEN and CDR2 is SYDVKM. DNA for the CDR3: TGTGCCAGCAGACAGGGGGGCAATGAGCAGTTCTTC. It codes for CASRQGGNEQFF.

V is TRBV7-9 and J is TRBJ2-5; D may be TRBD2 (5 bases). CDR3 length: 15 residues. V lost 0 bases to trimming and J lost 5 bases, with 13 bases between them. Germline V gene sequence: CDR1 SEHNR, CDR2 FQNEAQ (reference sequence). CDR3 coding DNA: TGTGCCAGCAGCTTAGCGGTGGGAGTAGGGGAGACCCAGTACTTC. Translating gives CASSLAVGVGETQYF.

The chain has TRBV6-4 and TRBJ2-1; a possible D gene is TRBD2 (5 bases). V was pared by 0 bases and J by 5 bases, with 14 bases between. CDR3 size: 16 residues. Germline V gene lookup returns CDR1 MRHNA and CDR2 SNTAGT. CDR3 sequence: CASSDSFTRRDNEQFF. In DNA, the CDR3 is TGTGCCAGCAGTGACTCTTTCACTAGACGAGACAATGAGCAGTTCTTC.

The V gene is TRBV28, the J gene TRBJ2-1, with 10 bases lining up with TRBD2. CDR1 and CDR2 from the germline V gene are MDHEN and SYDVKM. This CDR3 contains 14 residues. Unmatched junction bases numbered 9, after V lost 6 bases and J lost 10 bases. CDR3 coding DNA: TGTGCCAGCAGATCCGGGACTAGCGCCTTAGAGCAGTTCTTC. As protein: CASRSGTSALEQFF.

The chain has TRBV4-2 and TRBJ1-5; D gene unclear. Trimming stripped 0 bases from V and 7 bases from J, with 7 bases between. Germline V CDR1 and CDR2: LGHNA, YNFKEQ. CDR3 length equals 13 residues. This chain's CDR3 is CASSQDLWQPQHF. The CDR3 nucleotides read TGTGCCAGCAGCCAAGATCTATGGCAGCCCCAGCATTTT.

The rearrangement joins TRBV29-1 to TRBJ1-1, with D possibly being TRBD1 (6 bases). The CDR3 contains 15 residues. Germline CDR1 reads SQVTM; CDR2 reads ANQGSEA. V was cut by 4 bases and J by 0 bases, with 15 bases left in between. CDR3 sequence: CSVVEWGDMNTEAFF. CDR3 nucleotide sequence: TGCAGCGTTGTCGAGTGGGGGGACATGAACACTGAAGCTTTCTTT.

Remarks on this clone: One junction end disagrees with the germline gene, perhaps due to a read error. The V gene is TRBV7-7, the J gene TRBJ2-1; 9 bases line up with TRBD2. The CDR3 sequence is 15 residues long. From germline, CDR1 is SSHAT and CDR2 FNYEAQ (reference sequence). CDR3 amino acids: CASSLGTSSHNEQFF. The DNA for the CDR3 is TGTGCTAGCAGCCTAGGGACTAGCTCCCACAATGAGCAGTTCTTC.

The rearrangement uses TRBV5-4 and TRBJ2-7; possible D gene TRBD1, 5 bases. V lost 4 bases and J lost 0, with 17 bases in between. Germline V gives CDR1 SGHNT, CDR2 YYREEE (reference sequence). There are 16 residues in the CDR3. The CDR3 here is CASSGWTSWGSYEQYF. CDR3 DNA sequence: TGTGCCAGCAGCGGCTGGACATCGTGGGGCTCCTACGAGCAGTACTTC. Filled out from reference TRBV5-4 and TRBJ2-7, the complete variable domain reads ETGVTQSPTHLIKTRGQQVTLRCSSQSGHNTVSWYQQALGQGPQFIFQYYREEENGRGNFPPRFSGLQFPNYSSELNVNALELDDSALYLCASSGWTSWGSYEQYFGPGTRLTVT.

J is TRBJ1-4 and V is TRBV5-6, with D unresolved. The ends were cut back, 4 bases at V and 2 bases at J, with 15 bases in the middle. The CDR3 loop spans 16 amino acids. Germline CDR1 SGHDT, CDR2 YYEEEE. DNA for the CDR3: TGTGCCAGCAGCCTATTCTTACAGATGACTAATGAAAAACTGTTTTTT. Residues: CASSLFLQMTNEKLFF.

The chain has TRBV10-3 and TRBJ1-1; perhaps TRBD1 as D (6 bases). V gave up 2 bases and J gave up 1 base, with 8 bases separating them. Germline V gene data show CDR1 as ENHRY and CDR2 as SYGVKD. The CDR3 contains 14 residues. The CDR3 is CAISEGQSNTEAFF. CDR3 nucleotides: TGTGCCATCAGTGAGGGACAGTCGAACACTGAAGCTTTCTTT.

Notes on this clone: One end of the junction is discordant with germline, which a read error may explain. The gene calls are TRBV5-1 and TRBJ2-5; 8 bases are shared with TRBD2. Germline CDR1 and CDR2: SGHRS and YFSETQ. The CDR3 extends over 15 amino acids. CDR3 sequence reads: CASSLQRGRQEAQYF. The DNA of the CDR3 is TGCGCCAGCAGCCTACAGCGGGGGAGGCAAGAGGCCCAGTACTTC.

V usage is TRBV7-8 and J usage is TRBJ2-1; no clear D gene. V was pared by 1 base and J by 2 bases, with 9 bases between. The CDR3 extends over 15 amino acids. CDR1 SGHVS and CDR2 FQNEAQ come from the germline V gene. In DNA, the CDR3 is TGTGCCAGCAGCTTAGGGGTAGGGACCTACAATGAGCAGTTCTTC. It codes for CASSLGVGTYNEQFF. The entire variable domain, with the rest obtained from reference TRBV7-8 and TRBJ2-1, is as follows: GAGVSQSPRYKVAKRGQDVALRCDPISGHVSLFWYQQALGQGPEFLTYFQNEAQLDKSGLPSDRFFAERPEGSVSTLKIQRTQQEDSAVYLCASSLGVGTYNEQFFGPGTRLTVL.

The V call is TRBV5-1, the J call TRBJ2-2; TRBD1 might be the D (5 bases). The CDR3 contains 15 residues. Germline-derived CDR1 and CDR2 are SGHRS and YFSETQ. Trimming removed 1 base from V and 6 bases from J, with 13 bases in between. The CDR3 region has the DNA TGCGCCAGCAGCTTGCCGGTAGGGGCGGCCGGGGAGCTGTTTTTT. Its translation is CASSLPVGAAGELFF.

The V and J genes are TRBV29-1 and TRBJ2-1; 16 nucleotides agree with TRBD2. CDR1 and CDR2 from the germline V gene are SQVTM and ANQGSEA. This CDR3 comprises 13 residues. J was trimmed by 7 bases and V by 7 bases; bases with no gene match: 1. Written as DNA, the CDR3 is TGCAGCGCGGGACTAGCGGGAGGGAATGAGCAGTTCTTC. Its translation is CSAGLAGGNEQFF.

Note on this clone: At the DNA level, this CDR3 is encoded by other sequences in the same sample as well. The CDR3 reads CASSLAGTNTGELFF. The CDR3 region has the DNA TGTGCCAGCAGCTTGGCCGGGACCAACACCGGGGAGCTGTTTTTT. The chain recombines TRBV7-9 with TRBJ2-2, with D perhaps given as TRBD1 or TRBD2 (5 bases each). CDR3 length: 15 residues. Trimming stripped 3 bases from V and 2 bases from J, with 10 bases between. Per germline, CDR1 SEHNR and CDR2 FQNEAQ (reference sequence).

The chain carries TRBV5-4 and TRBJ2-7, with D uncertain. Germline assignment: CDR1 SGHNT and CDR2 YYREEE (reference sequence). The CDR3 is 13 residues long. Deletions cut 0 bases from V and 1 base from J, with 5 bases between. CDR3 nucleotides: TGTGCCAGCAGCTTGGACGGATCCTACGAGCAGTACTTC. It encodes CASSLDGSYEQYF.

The rearrangement uses TRBV19 and TRBJ2-5; no reliable D call. V was trimmed by 3 bases and J by 2 bases, leaving 10 bases between them. This CDR3 contains 14 residues. Germline lookup yields CDR1 LNHDA and CDR2 SQIVND (reference sequence). Here the CDR3 reads CASSMGREQETQYF. For the CDR3, the DNA is TGTGCCAGTAGTATGGGAAGGGAACAAGAGACCCAGTACTTC.

The genes are TRBV11-2 and TRBJ1-1; TRBD1 might be the D (6 bases). CDR1 is SGHAT, CDR2 FQNNGV, per germline. Trimming removed 8 bases at V and 7 bases at J, with 17 bases between. The CDR3 has 13 amino acids. The CDR3 DNA is TGTGCCAGCGGATTTACAGGGCCGGGTGAAGCTTTCTTT. It encodes CASGFTGPGEAFF.